Given below is one TCR beta chain in context. This entry comes from a study of blood T cells in healthy people across ages. This CDR3 has 10 residues. Trimming removed 7 bases at V and 5 bases at J, with 5 bases between. Germline V gives CDR1 MNHEY, CDR2 SVGEGT. Combining a sample-barcoded 5' primer with a J-beta primer mix, a second PCR ran for roughly 7 to 12 cycles. TCRdb called the 5' RACE reads again in MiXCR, with one record for every CDR3 protein. Counted here are 500,000 to 650,000 distinct CDR3 sequences, roughly a quarter occurring once; the ten biggest clones make up roughly 3.5%. These data were also reused for a study on T cells of mothers and their children. That paper adds: None of the identified T cell clones proved to be persistent microchimeric clones.

This clonotype originated in a boy under 10 years old in good health. The sample comprised blood. The V call is TRBV6-2 or TRBV6-3, the J call TRBJ2-5, with no clear D. CDR3 DNA: TGTGCCAGCATGATGGAGACCCAGTACTTC. Amino acid sequence: CASMMETQYF.